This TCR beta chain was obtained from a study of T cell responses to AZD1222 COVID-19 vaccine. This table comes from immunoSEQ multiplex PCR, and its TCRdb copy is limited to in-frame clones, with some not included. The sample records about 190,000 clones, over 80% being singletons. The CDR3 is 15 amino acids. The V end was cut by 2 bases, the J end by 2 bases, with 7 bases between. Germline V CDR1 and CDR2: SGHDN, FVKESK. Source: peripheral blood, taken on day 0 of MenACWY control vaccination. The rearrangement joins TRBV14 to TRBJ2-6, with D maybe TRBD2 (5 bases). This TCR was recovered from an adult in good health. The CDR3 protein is CASSQRGPGANVLTF. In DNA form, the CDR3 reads TGTGCCAGCAGCCAACGAGGGCCTGGGGCCAACGTCCTGACTTTC.